This T cell receptor beta chain derives from a study of T cells in localized non-small cell lung cancer. Only in-frame clones appear in the TCRdb table, and some are missing; sequencing was by immunoSEQ multiplex PCR. Counted here are 20,000 to 25,000 clones, approximately 88% occurring once; the ten biggest clones make up roughly 15%. The CDR3 runs 15 residues. Trimming took 6 bases from V and 7 from J; bases not matched to a gene: 10. CDR1 is MNHNY and CDR2 is SVGAGI in the germline V gene (reference sequence). The input for sequencing was peripheral blood, taken before any cancer treatment. The clonotype comes from a male donor aged 60 or over with stage I lung adenocarcinoma. J is TRBJ1-5 and V is TRBV6-6, with 9 bases identical to TRBD1. The CDR3 DNA reads as TGTGCCAGCAGAAAAGGACAGGGGCTAGGGCAGCCCCAGCATTTT. This sequence encodes CASRKGQGLGQPQHF.